A single sample is the source of the 10 T cell receptor beta chains below, sequenced in a study of T cell clonality in common variable immunodeficiency. These TCRs' antigens remain unknown. Findings and caveats of the study: In common variable immunodeficiency, TCR beta chains reportedly carried fewer deletions and N-nucleotide insertions.

Only in-frame clones appear in the TCRdb table, and some are missing; sequencing was by immunoSEQ multiplex PCR. The sample holds about 7,300 clones, and no clone turns up only once. Input material: peripheral blood mononuclear cells. These receptors were collected from a human donor with common variable immunodeficiency.

This clone was observed many times. The CDR3 extends 3 residues past the end of the read, so its final part is completed from the germline J gene. This rearrangement joins TRBV5-1 to TRBJ2-1; the match to TRBD2 covers 13 bases. The trim removed 3 bases at V and 8 bases at J, leaving 5 bases unmatched. The CDR3 covers 15 residues. Germline V gene sequence: CDR1 SGHRS, CDR2 YFSETQ. The CDR3 loop reads CASSSGLAGRDEQFF. Incomplete CDR3 DNA: TGCGCCAGCAGCTCGGGACTAGCGGGACGAGATGAG.

This clone has a count of ten or more. Sequence at one end of the junction differs from germline and may be a read error. The read comes to an end 3 residues before the CDR3 does, leaving the germline J gene to fill in the end. The chain employs TRBV5-1 and TRBJ2-3; weak D call: TRBD2 (6 bases). The CDR3 has 14 amino acids. Per germline, CDR1 SGHRS and CDR2 YFSETQ. The CDR3 bases that were read are TGCGCCAGCAGCAGCCGGGACTCCGGAGATGCG. Amino acid sequence: CASSSRDSGDA. The entire CDR3 is CASSSRDSGDAQYF. The variable domain in full, completed from reference TRBV5-1 and TRBJ2-3, reads KAGVTQTPRYLIKTRGQQVTLSCSPISGHRSVSWYQQTPGQGLQFLFEYFSETQRNKGNFPGRFSGRQFSNSRSEMNVSTLELGDSALYLCASSSRDSGDAQYFGPGTRLTVL.

Note on this clone: The CDR3 extends 3 residues past the end of the read, so its final part is completed from the germline J gene. This chain links TRBV5-1 with TRBJ2-7, with TRBD1 matching 9 bases. CDR3 size: 14 residues. The germline V gene encodes CDR1 SGHRS and CDR2 YFSETQ. The trim removed 3 bases at V and 2 bases at J, leaving 3 bases unmatched. The part of the CDR3 DNA that was read is TGCGCCAGCAGCTCCGGGACAGGGACCTACGAG. This gives the protein CASSSGTGTYE. The whole CDR3 sequence is CASSSGTGTYEQYF.

This clone turned up a few times. The CDR3 goes on 3 residues after the read ends, and that part is filled in from the germline J gene. The chain links TRBV18 to TRBJ2-5, with 7 bases lining up with TRBD2. Losses at the gene ends were 4 bases for V and 5 bases for J; bases not matched to a gene: 7. CDR1 is KGHSH and CDR2 is LQKENI in the germline V gene. This CDR3 spans 14 amino acids. CDR3 DNA (partial): TGTGCCAGCTCACGGACTAGTTCAGGGGAGACC. Translating it yields CASSRTSSGET. The whole CDR3 protein reads CASSRTSSGETQYF.

In the case of this clone: The missing CDR3 end, 3 residues past where the read stops, is filled in from the germline J gene. The rearrangement links TRBV19 to TRBJ2-1; TRBD1 matches 8 bases. V was pared by 3 bases and J by 4 bases, with 11 bases of the junction left unmatched. Per the germline V gene, CDR1 is LNHDA and CDR2 is SQIVND (reference sequence). The CDR3 covers 17 residues. CDR3 DNA (partial): TGTGCCAGTAGTATTAACGCTTGGACAGGGACATACAATGAG. It specifies CASSINAWTGTYNE. The entire CDR3 is CASSINAWTGTYNEQFF.

Regarding this clone: The read terminates 3 residues before the CDR3 end, so the remaining end is supplied by the germline J gene. This chain joins TRBV30 and TRBJ2-1, with 11 bases lining up with TRBD2. CDR1 is GTSNPN and CDR2 is SVGIG in the germline V gene (reference sequence). This CDR3 is built from 12 residues. After removal of 7 bases from V and 7 bases from J, the junction contained 3 bases not matched to a gene. The CDR3 bases that were read are TGTGCCTTAACTAGCGGGAGTAATGAG. It yields the protein CALTSGSNE. In full, the CDR3 reads CALTSGSNEQFF.

Comment on this clone: The read is 3 residues too short to cover the CDR3 end, so that end is filled in from the germline J gene. The rearrangement uses TRBV2 and TRBJ2-3; 13 bases match TRBD2. Trimming took 5 bases from V and 5 from J; bases not matched to a gene: 7. CDR1 is SNHLY, CDR2 FYNNEI, per germline. This CDR3 is 16 amino acids long. CDR3 in amino acids: CASSLGLAGVGDTQYF. The CDR3 bases that were read are TGTGCCAGCAGTCTAGGACTAGCGGGAGTTGGAGATACG.

This clone has at least ten counts. The read gets to within 3 residues of the CDR3 end, and the germline J gene fills in the rest. The chain links TRBV5-5 to TRBJ1-5; 7 nucleotides align to TRBD1. From germline, CDR1 is SGHKS and CDR2 YYEKEE (reference sequence). Trimming took 2 bases from V and 7 from J; bases not matched to a gene: 3. This CDR3 spans 13 amino acids. This CDR3 reads CASSFAGGQPQHF. The DNA read from the CDR3 is TGTGCCAGCAGCTTCGCAGGGGGGCAGCCC. Based on the CDR3 plus reference TRBV5-5 and TRBJ1-5, the full variable domain is DAGVTQSPTHLIKTRGQQVTLRCSPISGHKSVSWYQQVLGQGPQFIFQYYEKEERGRGNFPDRFSARQFPNYSSELNVNALLLGDSALYLCASSFAGGQPQHFGDGTRLSIL.

About this clone itself: The sequence runs out 3 residues before the end of the CDR3; the remainder is reconstructed from the germline J gene. This rearrangement joins TRBV7-3 to TRBJ1-2; D is unresolved. The CDR3 sequence is 14 residues long. Germline V gives CDR1 SGHTA, CDR2 FQGTGA. Between the trimmed V and J ends, which lost 5 bases and 1 base, there was a span of 11 bases. The CDR3: CASSPSRVNYGYTF. The CDR3 DNA, read in part, is TGTGCCAGCAGCCCCTCACGGGTTAACTATGGC.

With regard to this clone: The CDR3 end falls 3 residues outside the read, so it is completed with the germline J gene. The chain is built from TRBV19 and TRBJ1-1; D unclear. The CDR3 extends over 16 amino acids. The germline CDR1 and CDR2 sequences are LNHDA and SQIVND (reference sequence). V lost 1 base and J lost 4, with 16 bases in between. CDR3 loop: CASSIVGSADGTEAFF. The sequenced part of the CDR3 DNA is TGTGCCAGTAGTATAGTCGGGTCAGCGGATGGCACTGAA. Supplemented by reference TRBV19 and TRBJ1-1, the full variable domain reads DGGITQSPKYLFRKEGQNVTLSCEQNLNHDAMYWYRQDPGQGLRLIYYSQIVNDFQKGDIAEGYSVSREKKESFPLTVTSAQKNPTAFYLCASSIVGSADGTEAFFGQGTRLTVV.